The rows below give T cell receptor beta chains drawn from one sample of a study of blood T cell repertoires in COVID-19. The assay was immunoSEQ multiplex PCR, and TCRdb's table has in-frame clones only and misses some. This table has under 250,000 clones, 84% appearing once. Sequenced: PBMCs or T cells enriched from blood (not recorded which). The receptors derive from a man aged 60 to 69 who had recovered from COVID-19. The CDR3 runs from the conserved cysteine through the conserved F or W. A D gene is named only where the DNA matches it firmly.

j_call | v_call | d_call | cdr3_aa | cdr3_nt
TRBJ1-1 | TRBV7-9 | NA | CASSLVSDSTHQAFF | TGTGCCAGCAGCTTAGTAAGCGACAGTACCCATCAAGCTTTCTTT
TRBJ1-4 | TRBV7-3 | NA | CASSTGIPGEKLFF | TGTGCCAGCAGCACAGGGATACCAGGTGAAAAACTGTTTTTT
TRBJ1-4 | TRBV19 | NA | CASSIPGTNEKLFF | TGTGCCAGTAGTATACCCGGAACTAATGAAAAACTGTTTTTT
TRBJ2-3 | TRBV7-2 | NA | CASSLPQGYTDTQYF | TGTGCCAGCAGCTTACCACAGGGTTACACAGATACGCAGTATTTT
TRBJ1-5 | TRBV10-3 | TRBD1 | CAISENRGSNQPQHF | TGTGCCATCAGTGAAAACAGGGGTAGCAATCAGCCCCAGCATTTT
TRBJ2-3 | TRBV6-1 | TRBD2 | CASSDSGGHDTQYF | TGTGCCAGCAGTGATAGCGGGGGGCATGATACGCAGTATTTT
TRBJ1-5 | TRBV19 | TRBD1 | CASSLTGDQPQHF | TGTGCCAGTAGCCTGACAGGGGATCAGCCCCAGCATTTT
TRBJ2-7 | TRBV30 | TRBD1 | CAWTKTGAVSYEQYF | TGTGCCTGGACCAAGACAGGGGCTGTCTCCTACGAGCAGTACTTC
TRBJ1-5 | TRBV2 | TRBD1 | CASSEGQSSIQPQHF | TGTGCCAGCAGTGAGGGACAGAGTTCCATACAGCCCCAGCATTTT
TRBJ1-2 | TRBV5-6 | TRBD1 | CASSLGQGRYTF | TGTGCCAGCAGCTTAGGACAGGGACGCTACACCTTC
TRBJ1-6 | TRBV7-2 | TRBD1 | CASSSGQGANSPLHF | TGTGCCAGCAGCTCAGGACAGGGGGCTAATTCACCCCTCCACTTT
TRBJ1-1 | TRBV5-1 | TRBD1 | CASSRGQASRGEAFF | TGCGCCAGCAGCAGAGGACAGGCGAGCAGGGGTGAAGCTTTCTTT
TRBJ2-5 | TRBV6-6 | NA | CASSFESGAGAQYF | TGTGCCAGCAGTTTCGAAAGCGGCGCAGGGGCCCAGTACTTC
TRBJ2-7 | TRBV27 | TRBD1 | CASRGQLTYEQYF | TGTGCCAGCAGGGGACAGCTTACCTACGAGCAGTACTTC
TRBJ1-2 | TRBV19 | NA | CASSAGDPLANYGYTF | TGTGCCAGTAGTGCCGGCGACCCCCTAGCTAACTATGGCTACACCTTC
TRBJ1-4 | TRBV7-9 | NA | CASSSAYGTNEKLFF | TGTGCCAGCAGCTCCGCGTACGGAACTAATGAAAAACTGTTTTTT
TRBJ1-5 | TRBV6-2/TRBV6-3 | TRBD1 | CASSYIGRGRNQPQHF | TGTGCCAGCAGTTATATAGGCAGGGGGCGCAATCAGCCCCAGCATTTT
TRBJ1-4 | TRBV11-2 | NA | CASTQGAAGVEKLFF | TGTGCCAGCACCCAAGGGGCGGCAGGGGTTGAAAAACTGTTTTTT
TRBJ2-2 | TRBV5-4 | NA | CASSPPKGANTGELFF | TGTGCCAGCAGCCCCCCTAAGGGGGCGAACACCGGGGAGCTGTTTTTT
TRBJ1-1 | TRBV7-9 | NA | CASSPTAGNTEAFF | TGTGCCAGCAGCCCCACTGCGGGGAATACTGAAGCTTTCTTT
TRBJ1-3 | TRBV19 | NA | CASKRGTSGNTIYF | TGTGCCAGTAAACGGGGGACGTCTGGAAACACCATATATTTT
TRBJ2-1 | TRBV2 | NA | CASSHPIGNEQFF | TGTGCCAGCAGCCACCCAATCGGCAATGAGCAGTTCTTC
TRBJ1-4 | TRBV19 | NA | CASSIPGRENEKLFF | TGTGCCAGTAGTATACCGGGACGGGAGAATGAAAAACTGTTTTTT
TRBJ2-1 | TRBV3-1/TRBV3-2 | NA | CASSLQGNEQFF | TGTGCCAGCAGCCTGCAGGGTAATGAGCAGTTCTTC